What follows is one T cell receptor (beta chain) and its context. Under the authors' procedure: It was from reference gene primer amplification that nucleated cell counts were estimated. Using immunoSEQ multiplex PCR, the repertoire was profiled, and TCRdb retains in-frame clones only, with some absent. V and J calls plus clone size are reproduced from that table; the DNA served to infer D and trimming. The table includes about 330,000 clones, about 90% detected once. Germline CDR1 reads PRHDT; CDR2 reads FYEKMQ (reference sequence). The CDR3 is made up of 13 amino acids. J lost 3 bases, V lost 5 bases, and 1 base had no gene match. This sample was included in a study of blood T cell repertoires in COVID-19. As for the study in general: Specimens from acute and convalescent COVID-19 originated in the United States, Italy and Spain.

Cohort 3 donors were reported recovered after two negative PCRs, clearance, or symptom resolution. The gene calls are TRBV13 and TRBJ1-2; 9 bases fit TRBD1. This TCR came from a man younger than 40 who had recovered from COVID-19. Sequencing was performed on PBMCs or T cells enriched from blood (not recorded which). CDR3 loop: CASSRDRDYGYTF. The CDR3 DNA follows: TGTGCCAGCAGCCGGGACAGGGACTATGGCTACACCTTC.